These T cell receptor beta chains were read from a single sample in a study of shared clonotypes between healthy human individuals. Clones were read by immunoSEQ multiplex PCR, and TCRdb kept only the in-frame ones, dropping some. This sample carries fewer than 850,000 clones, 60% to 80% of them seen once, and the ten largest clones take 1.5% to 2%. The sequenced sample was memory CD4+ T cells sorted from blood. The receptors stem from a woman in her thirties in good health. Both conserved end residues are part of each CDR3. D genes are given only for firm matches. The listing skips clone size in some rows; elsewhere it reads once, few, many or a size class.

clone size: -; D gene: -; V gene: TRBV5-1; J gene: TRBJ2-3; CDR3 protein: CASSSQGDTQYF; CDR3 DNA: TGCGCCAGCAGCTCACAGGGAGATACGCAGTATTTT
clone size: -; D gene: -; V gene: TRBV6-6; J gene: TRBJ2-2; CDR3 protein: CASTVRENTGELFF; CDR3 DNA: TGTGCCAGCACCGTAAGGGAAAACACCGGGGAGCTGTTTTTT
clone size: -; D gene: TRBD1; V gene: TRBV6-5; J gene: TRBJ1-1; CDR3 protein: CASSRLTGDTEAFF; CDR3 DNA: TGTGCCAGCAGTCGCCTGACAGGGGACACTGAAGCTTTCTTT
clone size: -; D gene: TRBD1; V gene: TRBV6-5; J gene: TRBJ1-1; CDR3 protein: CASSKTGANTEAFF; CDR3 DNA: TGTGCCAGCAGTAAGACAGGGGCTAACACTGAAGCTTTCTTT
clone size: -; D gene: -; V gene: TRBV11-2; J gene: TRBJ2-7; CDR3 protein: CASSFSKMRDTSYEQYF; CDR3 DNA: TGTGCCAGCAGCTTCAGTAAAATGAGGGACACCTCCTACGAGCAGTACTTC
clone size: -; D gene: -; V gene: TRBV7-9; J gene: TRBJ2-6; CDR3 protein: CASSWYSNPGANVLTF; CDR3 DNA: TGTGCCAGCAGCTGGTACTCAAATCCTGGGGCCAACGTCCTGACTTTC
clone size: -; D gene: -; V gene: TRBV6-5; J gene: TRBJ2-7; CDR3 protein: CASSPQAGQYEQYF; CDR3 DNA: TGTGCCAGCAGCCCCCAGGCCGGACAGTACGAGCAGTACTTC
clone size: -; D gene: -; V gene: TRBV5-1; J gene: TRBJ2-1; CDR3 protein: CASSQRTGTIDEQFF; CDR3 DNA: TGCGCCAGCAGCCAACGCACGGGGACCATCGATGAGCAGTTCTTC
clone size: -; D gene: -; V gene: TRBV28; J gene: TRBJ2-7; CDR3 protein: CASSSLRVGLSWYEQYF; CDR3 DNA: TGTGCCAGCAGTTCCCTTAGAGTCGGATTATCTTGGTACGAGCAGTACTTC
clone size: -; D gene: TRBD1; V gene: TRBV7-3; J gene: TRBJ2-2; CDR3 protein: CASSPKGGQGTGELFF; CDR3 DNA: TGTGCCAGCAGCCCGAAGGGGGGACAGGGAACCGGGGAGCTGTTTTTT
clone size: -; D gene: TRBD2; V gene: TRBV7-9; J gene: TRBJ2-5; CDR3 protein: CASSLRPSGSIGYQETQYF; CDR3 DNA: TGTGCCAGCAGCCTACGACCTAGCGGGAGCATCGGGTACCAAGAGACCCAGTACTTC
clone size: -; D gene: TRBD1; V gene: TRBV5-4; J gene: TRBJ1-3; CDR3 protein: CASSGGDRGNTIYF; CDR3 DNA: TGTGCCAGCAGCGGAGGGGACAGGGGAAACACCATATATTTT
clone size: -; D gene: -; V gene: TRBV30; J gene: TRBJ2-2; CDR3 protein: CAWSSGERFPGELFF; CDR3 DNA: TGTGCCTGGAGTTCGGGGGAGAGATTCCCCGGGGAGCTGTTTTTT
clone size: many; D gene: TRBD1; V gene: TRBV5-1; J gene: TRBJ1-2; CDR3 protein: CASSSGRDSGGYTF; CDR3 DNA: TGCGCCAGCAGCTCGGGCCGGGACAGTGGAGGCTACACCTTC
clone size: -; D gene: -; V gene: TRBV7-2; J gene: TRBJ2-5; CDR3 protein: CASSLEGGETQYF; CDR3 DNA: TGTGCCAGCAGCTTAGAGGGTGGGGAGACCCAGTACTTC
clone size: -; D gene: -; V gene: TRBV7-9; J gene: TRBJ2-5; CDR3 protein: CASSLGQAGGETQYF; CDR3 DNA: TGTGCCAGCAGCTTAGGACAGGCCGGAGGGGAGACCCAGTACTTC
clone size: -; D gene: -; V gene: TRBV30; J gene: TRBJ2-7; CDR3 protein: CAYRRGGDYEQYF; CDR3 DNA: TGTGCCTACCGAAGGGGTGGGGACTACGAGCAGTACTTC
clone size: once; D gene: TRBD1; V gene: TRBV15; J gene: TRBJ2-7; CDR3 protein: CATSSPGTGVYEQYF; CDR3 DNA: TGTGCCACCAGCAGTCCCGGGACAGGGGTGTACGAGCAGTACTTC
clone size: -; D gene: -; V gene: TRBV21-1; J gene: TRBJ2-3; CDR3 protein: CASRPGTGDTDTQYF; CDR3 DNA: TGTGCCAGCAGGCCCGGGACAGGGGACACAGATACGCAGTATTTT